The source of this T cell receptor (beta chain) is a study of regulatory T cells in long-lasting Graves disease. This clonotype appeared many times. Its antigen is not identified. Time point of the sample: newly diagnosed GD, antithyroid drugs for less than 3 months. Preparation of the TCR library used RNA extracted from PBMCs. A roughly 8.1-milliliter sample of peripheral blood was drawn into EDTA tubes. The study's findings and limits: Persistent patients had a count of shared public clonotypes (2,741) that exceeded that of new patients (approximately 1,000).

Trimming shortened V by 0 bases and J by 7 bases, and 19 bases separated the two germline ends. The CDR3 length is 16 residues. Libraries of TCR beta came from iRepertoire HTBI primers plus Arm-PCR of CDR3 regions. Using its own MiXCR run on the multiplex PCR reads, TCRdb lists one record per CDR3 protein. Of 420,000 or so distinct CDR3 sequences detected, about a sixth appear once; the ten largest clones hold 23%. The same data also contributed to another study, on T cells in Graves' hyperthyroidism and ophthalmopathy. That source notes: An absence of ophthalmopathy progression within 18 months meant stable Graves' hyperthyroidism.

The source is a woman aged 18-29 years with Graves disease. The chain uses TRBV12-3 or TRBV12-4 and TRBJ2-7, with D possibly called TRBD1 or TRBD2 (5 bases each). Here the sequenced sample was peripheral blood mononuclear cells (PBMCs), taken at new diagnosis, from a patient treated with antithyroid drugs. CDR3 residues: CASSLARGRGGREQYF. CDR3 coding DNA: TGTGCCAGCAGTTTAGCCCGGGGACGCGGCGGGCGGGAGCAGTACTTC.